A selection of T cell receptor beta chains follows, all from one sample in a study of blood T cell repertoires in COVID-19. The repertoire was sequenced with immunoSEQ multiplex PCR; TCRdb's copy has only in-frame clones and lacks some. Of roughly 200,000 clones listed, roughly 91% are singletons. Sample: peripheral blood. These receptors were taken from a man aged 40-49 years with active or convalescent COVID-19. CDR3s include the opening cysteine and the closing phenylalanine or tryptophan.

cdr3_aa j_call v_call
CASSPNGLEGYTF TRBJ1-2 TRBV13
CATSDSGLYGYTF TRBJ1-2 TRBV24-1
CASSIGQGRSYEQYF TRBJ2-7 TRBV19
CASGLAVDTQYF TRBJ2-3 TRBV5-1
CASSLAGVSYGYTF TRBJ1-2 TRBV5-4
CASSGIGDTGGRSNQPQHF TRBJ1-5 TRBV7-2
CASSQDGGAGGPPYEQYF TRBJ2-7 TRBV4-2
CASSLDWTGGNYGYTF TRBJ1-2 TRBV7-2
CASSLVSGGYEQFF TRBJ2-1 TRBV13
CASSLDRATGNTIYF TRBJ1-3 TRBV7-6
CASSEGTGDDYGYTF TRBJ1-2 TRBV6-1
CASSLYWNTEAFF TRBJ1-1 TRBV7-9
CASSQGTGSLYEQYF TRBJ2-7 TRBV4-2